The 32 T cell receptor beta chains below come from one sample, sequenced in a study of T cells in Graves' hyperthyroidism and ophthalmopathy. TCR beta CDR3 sequences were amplified from RNA transcripts. An initial round of RT-PCR targeting the TCR CDR3 relied on the HTBI primer set. TCRdb redid the calling of the multiplex PCR reads with MiXCR, one entry per CDR3 protein. The sample comprises 500,000 to 800,000 distinct CDR3 sequences, roughly 14% of which are singletons, and around 12% rests with the top ten. What was sequenced was blood. The receptors come from a woman in her 50s with Graves' ophthalmopathy.

This chain uses TRBV15 with TRBJ2-2; perhaps TRBD2 as D (6 bases). This CDR3 spans 16 amino acids. Trimming pared 5 bases from V and 7 bases from J, leaving 20 bases between. Germline CDR1 reads LNHNV; CDR2 reads YYDKDF (reference sequence). CDR3 coding DNA: TGTGCCACCAGCCCTTTTTCTAGCGAGATTGACGGGGAGCTGTTTTTT. This codes for CATSPFSSEIDGELFF.

In its sample, this clonotype was seen many times. The rearrangement links TRBV5-1 to TRBJ1-1; D gene uncertain. CDR3 length: 16 residues. Germline loops: CDR1 SGHRS, CDR2 YFSETQ. Trimming took 0 bases from V and 1 from J, leaving 13 bases between them. The CDR3 nucleotides read TGCGCCAGCAGCTTGGACACTCCCCCGAGGAACACTGAAGCTTTCTTT. Translated, it gives CASSLDTPPRNTEAFF.

This clonotype was recorded at least ten times. The gene calls are TRBV9 and TRBJ2-7; 8 positions agree with TRBD1. CDR1 SGDLS and CDR2 YYNGEE come from the germline V gene. J was trimmed by 2 bases and V by 0 bases; bases with no gene match: 4. CDR3 length: 15 amino acids. Here the CDR3 reads CASSVEVRGPYEQYF. The DNA of the CDR3 is TGTGCCAGCAGCGTAGAAGTCAGGGGGCCCTACGAGCAGTACTTC. Complete variable domain (other parts from reference TRBV9 and TRBJ2-7): DSGVTQTPKHLITATGQRVTLRCSPRSGDLSVYWYQQSLDQGLQFLIQYYNGEERAKGNILERFSAQQFPDLHSELNLSSLELGDSALYFCASSVEVRGPYEQYFGPGTRLTVT.

At least ten counts were recorded for this clonotype. The chain has TRBV20-1 and TRBJ2-7; 7 bases match TRBD2. V was pared by 6 bases and J by 2 bases, with 4 bases of the junction left unmatched. This CDR3 has 12 amino acids. CDR1 is DFQATT and CDR2 is SNEGSKA in the germline V gene (reference sequence). The CDR3 region is CSAQRGAYEQYF. The CDR3 bases are TGCAGTGCGCAGCGGGGAGCCTACGAGCAGTACTTC.

This clonotype showed up just a few times. This chain uses TRBV19 with TRBJ2-7; 9 nucleotides line up with TRBD1. Germline CDR1 is LNHDA and CDR2 is SQIVND (reference sequence). This CDR3 spans 15 amino acids. The V gene end was trimmed by 6 bases and the J gene end by 1 base; junction bases not matched to a gene: 7. CDR3 protein: CASRETGTGSYEQYF. For the CDR3, the DNA is TGTGCCAGTAGGGAAACCGGGACAGGGTCCTACGAGCAGTACTTC.

For this clonotype: A much larger clone is a single base away; this may be a read error. The rearrangement joins TRBV12-5 to TRBJ1-5, with D tentatively TRBD1 (5 bases). Per germline, CDR1 LGHNT and CDR2 FRNRAP. V shed 3 bases and J shed 6 bases, with 12 bases lying between them. The CDR3 is 14 residues long. The CDR3 nucleotides are TGTGCTAGTGGTTTAGACAGCGGCAGTCAGCCCCAGCATTTT. It yields the protein CASGLDSGSQPQHF.

This rearrangement joins TRBV19 to TRBJ2-2; 10 bases are a match to TRBD2. Per germline, CDR1 LNHDA and CDR2 SQIVND (reference sequence). J lost 6 bases, V lost 6 bases, and 10 bases had no gene match. The CDR3 length is 16 residues. DNA for the CDR3: TGTGCCAGTAGAACTCCGGGACTAGCGTGGGCCGGGGAGCTGTTTTTT. Translating gives CASRTPGLAWAGELFF.

The chain has TRBV20-1 and TRBJ2-1; D may be TRBD2 (5 bases). V was pared by 2 bases and J by 8 bases, with 19 bases between. The CDR3 is made up of 15 amino acids. Germline loops: CDR1 DFQATT, CDR2 SNEGSKA (reference sequence). CDR3 loop: CSARQDDYDVDEQFF. CDR3 in DNA: TGCAGTGCTAGACAAGACGACTACGACGTCGATGAGCAGTTCTTC.

V and J are TRBV5-1 and TRBJ2-3; 9 bases are a match to TRBD1. Germline CDR1 reads SGHRS; CDR2 reads YFSETQ. This CDR3 comprises 15 residues. The V segment lost 4 bases and the J segment 5 bases; nucleotides outside the gene matches: 8. The CDR3 sequence is CASSLTGGEGDTQYF. The DNA of the CDR3 is TGCGCCAGCAGCCTTACAGGGGGCGAAGGAGATACGCAGTATTTT. The complete variable domain, with remaining parts taken from reference TRBV5-1 and TRBJ2-3, reads KAGVTQTPRYLIKTRGQQVTLSCSPISGHRSVSWYQQTPGQGLQFLFEYFSETQRNKGNFPGRFSGRQFSNSRSEMNVSTLELGDSALYLCASSLTGGEGDTQYFGPGTRLTVL.

This clonotype has a count of ten or more. The chain combines TRBV15 with TRBJ1-1; no firm D call. The CDR3 is made up of 19 amino acids. Trimming cost V 5 bases and J 1 base, with 26 bases left between them. Germline lookup yields CDR1 LNHNV and CDR2 YYDKDF (reference sequence). For the CDR3, the DNA is TGTGCCACCAGCCAAAAAAACGGGGAGGGTTTATTGACGAACACTGAAGCTTTCTTT. Protein sequence: CATSQKNGEGLLTNTEAFF.

CDR3 in amino acids: CASTSAWEALNYGYTF. CDR3 bases: TGTGCCAGCACTTCAGCCTGGGAAGCTCTTAACTATGGCTACACCTTC. This chain joins TRBV6-5 and TRBJ1-2; D uncertain. The V end lost 7 bases, the J end lost 1 base, and 19 bases lay between the germline ends. Per germline, CDR1 MNHEY and CDR2 SVGAGI. CDR3 size: 16 residues.

V usage is TRBV4-3 and J usage is TRBJ2-5; the D call may be TRBD1 or TRBD2 (6 bases each). This CDR3 is 15 amino acids long. Per the germline V gene, CDR1 is LGHNA and CDR2 is YSLEER. Trimming cost V 1 base and J 5 bases, with 14 bases left between them. The DNA of the CDR3 is TGCGCCAGCAGCCAAGTAACGGGGGCGAGGGAGACCCAGTACTTC. Amino acids: CASSQVTGARETQYF.

The rearrangement links TRBV29-1 to TRBJ2-5, with a tentative D call TRBD1 (6 bases). V lost 6 bases and J lost 4, with 18 bases in between. The CDR3 is made up of 14 amino acids. Looked up from germline, CDR1 is SQVTM and CDR2 is ANQGSEA. The CDR3 protein is CSVSVGAGGETQYF. The CDR3 DNA is TGCAGCGTCTCCGTGGGGGCGGGTGGAGAGACCCAGTACTTC.

This clonotype was seen at least ten times. This sequence joins TRBV10-3 and TRBJ2-3; TRBD2 matches at 10 bases. The CDR3 runs 15 residues. Germline lookup yields CDR1 ENHRY and CDR2 SYGVKD. Trimming at V came to 6 bases and at J to 7 bases, leaving 10 bases not matched to a gene. CDR3 amino acids: CAISPKREGPYTQYF. For the CDR3, the DNA is TGTGCCATCAGCCCTAAGCGGGAGGGCCCATATACGCAGTATTTT.

This clonotype has at least ten counts. This chain connects TRBV19 to TRBJ2-1, with 12 bases that match TRBD2. Per the germline V gene, CDR1 is LNHDA and CDR2 is SQIVND (reference sequence). Trimming took 5 bases from V and 7 from J; bases not matched to a gene: 9. CDR3 length: 16 amino acids. The DNA of the CDR3 is TGTGCCAGTAGTGTGGCTCTAGCGGGAGGGCTAAATGAGCAGTTCTTC. Translated, it gives CASSVALAGGLNEQFF.

The chain carries TRBV5-1 and TRBJ1-1; no reliable D call. Germline CDR1 is SGHRS and CDR2 is YFSETQ. Trimming took off 3 bases at V and 7 bases at J, with 7 bases between the two ends. The CDR3 has 11 amino acids. The DNA of the CDR3 is TGCGCCAGCAGCTGGGGAAATGAAGCTTTCTTT. It is translated as CASSWGNEAFF. Drawing the rest from reference TRBV5-1 and TRBJ1-1, the complete variable domain is KAGVTQTPRYLIKTRGQQVTLSCSPISGHRSVSWYQQTPGQGLQFLFEYFSETQRNKGNFPGRFSGRQFSNSRSEMNVSTLELGDSALYLCASSWGNEAFFGQGTRLTVV.

This clonotype was picked up many times. The chain's CDR3 is CASSLGALAGGSYNEQFF. The CDR3 DNA reads as TGCGCCAGCAGCTTGGGAGCACTAGCGGGAGGGAGCTACAATGAGCAGTTCTTC. This chain uses TRBV5-1 with TRBJ2-1; TRBD2 matches 13 bases. The germline V gene has CDR1 SGHRS and CDR2 YFSETQ. This CDR3 contains 18 residues. The trim removed 0 bases at V and 3 bases at J, leaving 6 bases unmatched.

At least ten counts were recorded for this clonotype. This sequence joins TRBV3-1 and TRBJ1-4; 8 bases agree with TRBD1. There are 16 residues in the CDR3. V lost 5 bases, J lost 2 bases, and 7 bases stayed unmatched. The germline gives CDR1 LGHDT, CDR2 YNNKEL (reference sequence). CDR3 loop: CASSETGAATNEKLFF. The CDR3 region has the DNA TGTGCCAGCAGCGAGACAGGGGCGGCGACTAATGAAAAACTGTTTTTT.

This clonotype was seen only a few times. V is TRBV3-1 and J is TRBJ2-4, with TRBD2 as a possible D gene (6 bases). Germline V gives CDR1 LGHDT, CDR2 YNNKEL (reference sequence). V was trimmed by 0 bases and J by 0 bases, leaving 9 bases between them. The CDR3 contains 16 residues. The CDR3 sequence is CASSQDAGPAKNIQYF. CDR3 coding DNA: TGTGCCAGCAGCCAAGATGCGGGACCAGCCAAAAACATTCAGTACTTC.

This clonotype has only a few counts. This chain links TRBV4-1 with TRBJ2-5, with 7 bases matching TRBD2. CDR1 and CDR2 (germline): MGHRA, YSYEKL. The CDR3 has 16 amino acids. Trimming took 3 bases from V and 5 from J; bases not matched to a gene: 12. The CDR3 nucleotides are TGCGCCAGCAGCCACCCAACTACAAGCGGGGACGAGACCCAGTACTTC. Its protein product is CASSHPTTSGDETQYF.

At least ten counts were recorded for this clonotype. This chain joins TRBV18 and TRBJ2-3; unclear D gene. Trimming cost V 4 bases and J 2 bases, with 7 bases left between them. Germline V lookup: CDR1 KGHSH, CDR2 LQKENI. The CDR3 covers 13 residues. This CDR3 is CASSRAPTDTQYF. In DNA form, the CDR3 reads TGTGCCAGCTCACGGGCCCCCACAGATACGCAGTATTTT.

The V gene is TRBV7-3, the J gene TRBJ2-5; 8 bases map to TRBD2. Trimming at V came to 2 bases and at J to 5 bases, leaving 7 bases not matched to a gene. The CDR3 consists of 15 residues. In germline, CDR1 is SGHTA, CDR2 FQGTGA. The CDR3 DNA follows: TGTGCCAGCAGCTTATTCGGACTAGCAACGGAGACCCAGTACTTC. Encoded protein: CASSLFGLATETQYF.

With regard to this clonotype: A much larger clone differs by one base, so this may be a read error. This rearrangement joins TRBV4-3 to TRBJ2-7; 9 positions agree with TRBD1. The junction had 8 bases not matched to a gene; V was cut back by 6 bases and J by 5 bases. Germline assignment: CDR1 LGHNA and CDR2 YSLEER. This CDR3 region has 14 residues. In DNA, the CDR3 is TGCGCCAGCAGTCAACAGGGGGCGAGGGACGAGCAGTACTTC. Translated, it gives CASSQQGARDEQYF.

The rearrangement joins TRBV29-1 to TRBJ2-5; TRBD1 aligns across 9 bases. The CDR3 totals 13 residues. V was clipped by 7 bases and J by 1 base; unmatched bases: 4. The germline gives CDR1 SQVTM, CDR2 ANQGSEA. CDR3 DNA sequence: TGCAGCGGGAACAGGGGGCTCCAAGAGACCCAGTACTTC. Translating it yields CSGNRGLQETQYF. The full variable domain, with the rest looked up from reference TRBV29-1 and TRBJ2-5, is SAVISQKPSRDICQRGTSLTIQCQVDSQVTMMFWYRQQPGQSLTLIATANQGSEATYESGFVIDKFPISRPNLTFSTLTVSNMSPEDSSIYLCSGNRGLQETQYFGPGTRLLVL.

The sample holds many counts of this clonotype. The CDR3 DNA reads TGTGCCAGCAGTTCTACAGGCTATCAGCCCCAGCATTTT. Translation: CASSSTGYQPQHF. The gene calls are TRBV27 and TRBJ1-5, with D perhaps TRBD1 (5 bases). Trimming removed 4 bases from V and 5 bases from J, with 9 bases in between. The CDR3 is 13 residues long. CDR1 is MNHEY and CDR2 is SMNVEV in the germline V gene (reference sequence).

The sample holds many counts of this clonotype. The chain combines TRBV20-1 with TRBJ2-4, with 14 bases aligning to TRBD2. The CDR3 runs to 16 residues. The junction had 11 bases not matched to a gene; V was cut back by 5 bases and J by 8 bases. Germline V gene data show CDR1 as DFQATT and CDR2 as SNEGSKA (reference sequence). The CDR3 DNA sequence: TGCAGTGCTTTCGGACTAGCGGGAGGAACGCGGGACATTCAGTACTTC. This encodes CSAFGLAGGTRDIQYF.

This clonotype has at least ten counts. One junction end disagrees with the germline gene, perhaps due to a read error. V and J are TRBV7-7 and TRBJ1-1; no firm D call. This CDR3 region has 13 residues. From germline, CDR1 is SSHAT and CDR2 FNYEAQ (reference sequence). The CDR3 is CASSSSAGTEAFF. The CDR3 DNA reads as TGTGCTAGCAGCTCCTCCGCGGGAACTGAAGCTTTCTTT.

This clonotype was detected ten times or more. This chain's CDR3 is CASSFRSVSSYNEQFF. CDR3 DNA: TGTGCCAGCAGCTTCCGATCAGTGAGCTCCTACAATGAGCAGTTCTTC. The chain employs TRBV7-6 and TRBJ2-1; D is ambiguous. The germline CDR1 and CDR2 sequences are SGHVS and FNYEAQ. V shed 3 bases and J shed 0 bases, with 12 bases lying between them. The CDR3 totals 16 residues.

This clonotype showed up many times. V gene TRBV28 combines with J gene TRBJ2-3; maybe TRBD1 (5 bases). Trimming removed 3 bases from V and 2 bases from J, with 12 bases in between. There are 15 residues in the CDR3. Germline V gene lookup returns CDR1 MDHEN and CDR2 SYDVKM. The CDR3 region is CASSFRGSLTDTQYF. In nucleotides, the CDR3 is TGTGCCAGCAGTTTTAGGGGATCCCTCACAGATACGCAGTATTTT. The variable domain in full, completed from reference TRBV28 and TRBJ2-3, reads DVKVTQSSRYLVKRTGEKVFLECVQDMDHENMFWYRQDPGLGLRLIYFSYDVKMKEKGDIPEGYSVSREKKERFSLILESASTNQTSMYLCASSFRGSLTDTQYFGPGTRLTVL.

This clonotype showed up many times. The CDR3: CATSDGTSGRAYNEQFF. The CDR3 nucleotides are TGTGCCACCAGTGATGGGACTAGCGGGAGGGCCTACAATGAGCAGTTCTTC. The V gene is TRBV24-1, the J gene TRBJ2-1, with 16 bases lining up with TRBD2. J was trimmed by 2 bases and V by 3 bases; bases with no gene match: 0. Germline V gene sequence: CDR1 KGHDR, CDR2 SFDVKD. The CDR3 is 17 residues long.

The sample holds a few counts of this clonotype. V gene TRBV10-3 combines with J gene TRBJ2-1; D uncertain. The CDR3 totals 11 residues. Germline V lookup: CDR1 ENHRY, CDR2 SYGVKD. V was pared by 8 bases and J by 8 bases, with 10 bases between. Here the CDR3 reads CAISAEYEQFF. The CDR3 coding sequence is TGTGCCATCTCCGCGGAATATGAGCAGTTCTTC.

This clonotype was counted at least ten times. The V call is TRBV28, the J call TRBJ2-1, with 9 bases fitting TRBD1. Trimming took 8 bases from V and 6 from J; bases not matched to a gene: 14. CDR1 and CDR2 from the germline V gene are MDHEN and SYDVKM. The CDR3 has 16 amino acids. The DNA for the CDR3 is TGTGCCAGCGCCCTCCTAGGGGGGACAGGGAGCAATGAGCAGTTCTTC. The encoded protein is CASALLGGTGSNEQFF.